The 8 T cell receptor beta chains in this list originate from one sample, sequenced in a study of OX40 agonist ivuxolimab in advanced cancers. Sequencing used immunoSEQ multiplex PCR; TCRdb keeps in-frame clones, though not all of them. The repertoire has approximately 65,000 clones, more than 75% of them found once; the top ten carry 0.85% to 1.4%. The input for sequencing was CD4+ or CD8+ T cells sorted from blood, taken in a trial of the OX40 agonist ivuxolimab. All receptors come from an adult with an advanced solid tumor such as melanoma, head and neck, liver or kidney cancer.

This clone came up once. The CDR3: CAISEPGRGGAYEQYF. The CDR3 nucleotides are TGTGCCATCAGTGAGCCGGGCCGGGGAGGAGCGTACGAGCAGTACTTC. The chain combines TRBV10-3 with TRBJ2-7; D is possibly TRBD2 (6 bases). Germline assignment: CDR1 ENHRY and CDR2 SYGVKD. This CDR3 spans 16 amino acids. Trimming removed 2 bases from V and 4 bases from J, with 18 bases in between.

CDR3 region: CASSAGGRNSPLHF. CDR3 DNA: TGCGCCAGCAGTGCGGGGGGGAGGAATTCACCCCTCCACTTT. The chain recombines TRBV10-1 with TRBJ1-6, with D maybe TRBD1 (5 bases). The germline CDR1 and CDR2 sequences are WNHNN and SYGVQD (reference sequence). The CDR3 covers 14 residues. V was cut by 4 bases and J by 7 bases, with 11 bases left in between.

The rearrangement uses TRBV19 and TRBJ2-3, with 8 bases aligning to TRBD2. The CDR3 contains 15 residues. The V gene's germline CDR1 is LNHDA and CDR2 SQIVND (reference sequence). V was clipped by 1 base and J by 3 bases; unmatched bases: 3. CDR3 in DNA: TGTGCCAGTAGTATAGCTAGCGGGTCAACAGATACGCAGTATTTT. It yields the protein CASSIASGSTDTQYF. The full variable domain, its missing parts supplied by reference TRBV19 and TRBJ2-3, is DGGITQSPKYLFRKEGQNVTLSCEQNLNHDAMYWYRQDPGQGLRLIYYSQIVNDFQKGDIAEGYSVSREKKESFPLTVTSAQKNPTAFYLCASSIASGSTDTQYFGPGTRLTVL.

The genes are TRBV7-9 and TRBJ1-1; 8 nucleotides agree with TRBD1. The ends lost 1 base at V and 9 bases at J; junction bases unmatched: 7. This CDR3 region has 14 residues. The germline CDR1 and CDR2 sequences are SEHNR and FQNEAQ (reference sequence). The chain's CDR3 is CASSLGFDRGQAFF. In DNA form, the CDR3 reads TGTGCCAGCAGCTTAGGCTTCGACAGGGGACAAGCTTTCTTT.

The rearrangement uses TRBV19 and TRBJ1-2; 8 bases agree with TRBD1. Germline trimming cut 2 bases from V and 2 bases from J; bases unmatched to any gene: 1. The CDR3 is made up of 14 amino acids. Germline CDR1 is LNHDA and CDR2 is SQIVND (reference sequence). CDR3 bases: TGTGCCAGTAGTATAAGACAGGGGAACTATGGCTACACCTTC. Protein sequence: CASSIRQGNYGYTF.

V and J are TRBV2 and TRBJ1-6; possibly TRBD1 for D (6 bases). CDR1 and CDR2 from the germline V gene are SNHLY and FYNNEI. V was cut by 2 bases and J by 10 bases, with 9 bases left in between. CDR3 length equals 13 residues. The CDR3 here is CASSESGDSPLHF. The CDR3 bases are TGTGCCAGCAGTGAATCAGGGGACTCACCCCTCCACTTT.

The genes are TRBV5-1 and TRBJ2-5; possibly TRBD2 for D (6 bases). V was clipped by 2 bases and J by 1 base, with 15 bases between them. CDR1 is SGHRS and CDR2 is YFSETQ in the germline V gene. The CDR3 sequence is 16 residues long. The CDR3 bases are TGCGCCAGCAGCTTCAGGTCGGGGAGGACCCAAGAGACCCAGTACTTC. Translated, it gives CASSFRSGRTQETQYF.

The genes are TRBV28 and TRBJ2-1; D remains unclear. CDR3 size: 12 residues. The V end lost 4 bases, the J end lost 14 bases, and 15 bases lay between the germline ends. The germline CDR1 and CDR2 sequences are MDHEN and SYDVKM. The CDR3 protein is CASSWVSNQKFF. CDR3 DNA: TGTGCCAGCAGTTGGGTTTCCAATCAAAAGTTCTTC.